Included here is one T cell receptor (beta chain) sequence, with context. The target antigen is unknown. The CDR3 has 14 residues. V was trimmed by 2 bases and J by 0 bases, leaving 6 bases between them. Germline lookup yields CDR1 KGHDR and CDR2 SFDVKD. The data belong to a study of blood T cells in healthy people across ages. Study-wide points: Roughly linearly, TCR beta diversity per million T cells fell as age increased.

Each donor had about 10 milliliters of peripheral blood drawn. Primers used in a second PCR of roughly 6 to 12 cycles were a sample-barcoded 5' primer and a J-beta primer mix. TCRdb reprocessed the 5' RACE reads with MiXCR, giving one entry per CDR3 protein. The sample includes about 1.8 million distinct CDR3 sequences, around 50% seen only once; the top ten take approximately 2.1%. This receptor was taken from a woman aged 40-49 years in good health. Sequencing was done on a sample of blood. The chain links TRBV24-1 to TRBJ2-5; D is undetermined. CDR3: CATSDSGDQETQYF. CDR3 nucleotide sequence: TGTGCCACCAGTGATTCAGGTGACCAAGAGACCCAGTACTTC.